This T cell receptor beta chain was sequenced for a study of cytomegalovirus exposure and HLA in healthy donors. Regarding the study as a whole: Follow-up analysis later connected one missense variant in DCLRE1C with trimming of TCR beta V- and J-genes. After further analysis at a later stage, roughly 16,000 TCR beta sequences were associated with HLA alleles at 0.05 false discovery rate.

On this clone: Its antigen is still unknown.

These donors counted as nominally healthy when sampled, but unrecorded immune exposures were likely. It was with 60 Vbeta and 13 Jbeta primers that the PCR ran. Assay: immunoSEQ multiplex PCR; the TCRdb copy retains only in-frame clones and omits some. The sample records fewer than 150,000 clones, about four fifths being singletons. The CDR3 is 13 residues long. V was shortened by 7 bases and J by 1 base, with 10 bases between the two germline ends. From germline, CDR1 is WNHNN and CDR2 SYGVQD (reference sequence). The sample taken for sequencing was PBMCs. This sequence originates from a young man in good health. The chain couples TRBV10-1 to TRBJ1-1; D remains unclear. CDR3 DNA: TGCGCCAGCAAGCGGACTCCGAACACTGAAGCTTTCTTT. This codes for CASKRTPNTEAFF.